A selection of T cell receptor beta chains follows, all from one sample in a study of spatial heterogeneity in lung cancer. TCRdb called the 5' RACE reads again in MiXCR, with one record for every CDR3 protein. The repertoire holds around 5,000 distinct CDR3 sequences, with about 15% as singletons. The sample in question was lung tumor tissue, obtained at surgery. These receptors came from a male donor with early-stage non-small cell lung cancer. Each CDR3 is given with its conserved first and last residue. A D gene is named only where the DNA matches it firmly. Clone size, where shown, is once, few, many, or a class for clones that have expanded.

V gene: TRBV7-9
clone size: .
J gene: TRBJ2-3
D gene: TRBD2
CDR3 DNA: TGTGCCAGCAGCTCAGCGGCGGGGGGCCGCACAGATACGCAGTATTTT
CDR3 protein: CASSSAAGGRTDTQYF

V gene: TRBV18
clone size: .
J gene: TRBJ1-2
D gene: .
CDR3 DNA: TGTGCCAGCTCACCACCGGGAGGGAACTATGGCTACACCTTC
CDR3 protein: CASSPPGGNYGYTF

V gene: TRBV2
clone size: medium-sized
J gene: TRBJ2-5
D gene: TRBD1
CDR3 DNA: TGTGCCAGCAGTGAAGTGGGACAGGGGGCTGGTGAGACCCAGTACTTC
CDR3 protein: CASSEVGQGAGETQYF

V gene: TRBV5-5
clone size: medium-sized
J gene: TRBJ2-2
D gene: TRBD1
CDR3 DNA: TGTGCCAGCAGCCCCGGGACAGCGAACACCGGGGAGCTGTTTTTT
CDR3 protein: CASSPGTANTGELFF

V gene: TRBV12-3/TRBV12-4
clone size: few
J gene: TRBJ2-7
D gene: TRBD2
CDR3 DNA: TGTGCCAGCAGTTCGGGACTAGCGGTTTTGGAGCAGTACTTC
CDR3 protein: CASSSGLAVLEQYF

V gene: TRBV14
clone size: .
J gene: TRBJ1-4
D gene: .
CDR3 DNA: TGTGCCAGCAGCCAAGACGGAGGGGCGACTAATGAAAAACTGTTTTTT
CDR3 protein: CASSQDGGATNEKLFF

V gene: TRBV18
clone size: medium-sized
J gene: TRBJ1-5
D gene: .
CDR3 DNA: TGTGCCAGCTCATCTATGGATTATAGCAATCAGCCCCAGCATTTT
CDR3 protein: CASSSMDYSNQPQHF

V gene: TRBV7-2
clone size: medium-sized
J gene: TRBJ2-1
D gene: TRBD2
CDR3 DNA: TGTGCCAGCAGCCCCGGGACTACTGGCGATGAGCAGTTCTTC
CDR3 protein: CASSPGTTGDEQFF

V gene: TRBV24-1
clone size: .
J gene: TRBJ2-2
D gene: TRBD1
CDR3 DNA: TGTGCCACGCAGTCACAGGGGGCGCGAACCGGGGAGCTGTTTTTT
CDR3 protein: CATQSQGARTGELFF

V gene: TRBV7-2
clone size: medium-sized
J gene: TRBJ1-2
D gene: .
CDR3 DNA: TGTGCCAGCAGCCCGGGGGCTCCGGGCTACACCTTC
CDR3 protein: CASSPGAPGYTF

V gene: TRBV27
clone size: medium-sized
J gene: TRBJ2-7
D gene: .
CDR3 DNA: TGTGCCAGCAGTTCCCCGAGGGGCGAGCAGTACTTC
CDR3 protein: CASSSPRGEQYF

V gene: TRBV7-9
clone size: medium-sized
J gene: TRBJ2-1
D gene: TRBD2
CDR3 DNA: TGTGCCAGCAGCTTAGCAGCGGGAGGGTATGAGCAGTTCTTC
CDR3 protein: CASSLAAGGYEQFF

V gene: TRBV7-8
clone size: few
J gene: TRBJ2-7
D gene: TRBD1
CDR3 DNA: TGTGCCAGCAGCGTGACAGGGGGTCCCTACGAGCAGTACTTC
CDR3 protein: CASSVTGGPYEQYF

V gene: TRBV5-6
clone size: medium-sized
J gene: TRBJ2-3
D gene: TRBD2
CDR3 DNA: TGTGCCAGCAGCTTGGTACCCAGCGGGGTGGGTCTGGGCACAGATACGCAGTATTTT
CDR3 protein: CASSLVPSGVGLGTDTQYF

V gene: TRBV11-3
clone size: medium-sized
J gene: TRBJ2-5
D gene: TRBD2
CDR3 DNA: TGTGCCAGCAGCCGACGGACTAGCGGGGAGACCCAGTACTTC
CDR3 protein: CASSRRTSGETQYF

V gene: TRBV7-2
clone size: medium-sized
J gene: TRBJ2-3
D gene: TRBD1
CDR3 DNA: TGTGCCAGCAGCCCAGGACAGGGCACAGATACGCAGTATTTT
CDR3 protein: CASSPGQGTDTQYF

V gene: TRBV6-2/TRBV6-3
clone size: .
J gene: TRBJ2-5
D gene: .
CDR3 DNA: TGTGCCAGCAGCCCTTATGAAGAGACCCAGTACTTC
CDR3 protein: CASSPYEETQYF

V gene: TRBV4-3
clone size: few
J gene: TRBJ1-3
D gene: .
CDR3 DNA: TGCGCCGCAGCCACAACCTCTGGAAACACCATATATTTT
CDR3 protein: CAAATTSGNTIYF

V gene: TRBV27
clone size: medium-sized
J gene: TRBJ1-1
D gene: .
CDR3 DNA: TGTGCCAGCAGGCTTTTCAGGTTGAACACTGAAGCTTTCTTT
CDR3 protein: CASRLFRLNTEAFF

V gene: TRBV18
clone size: medium-sized
J gene: TRBJ2-3
D gene: .
CDR3 DNA: TGTGCCAGCTCACCATTGCTGGCCAGGGAAACAGATACGCAGTATTTT
CDR3 protein: CASSPLLARETDTQYF

V gene: TRBV20-1
clone size: many
J gene: TRBJ1-1
D gene: .
CDR3 DNA: TGCAGTGCCAGCAAGGGCGACACTGAAGCTTTCTTT
CDR3 protein: CSASKGDTEAFF

V gene: TRBV18
clone size: medium-sized
J gene: TRBJ1-2
D gene: .
CDR3 DNA: TGTGCCAGCTCACCAACGGAGGGGGGCTATGGCTACACCTTC
CDR3 protein: CASSPTEGGYGYTF

V gene: TRBV12-3/TRBV12-4
clone size: medium-sized
J gene: TRBJ1-1
D gene: .
CDR3 DNA: TGTGCCAGCACTTACCCCTTAGGCACTGAAGCTTTCTTT
CDR3 protein: CASTYPLGTEAFF

V gene: TRBV30
clone size: .
J gene: TRBJ1-1
D gene: .
CDR3 DNA: TGTGCCTGGAGGGACGAAACAGGGTTCAACACTGAAGCTTTCTTT
CDR3 protein: CAWRDETGFNTEAFF

V gene: TRBV20-1
clone size: .
J gene: TRBJ1-3
D gene: .
CDR3 DNA: TGCAGTGCTAGAGCACACTCGGTCACTGGAAACACCATATATTTT
CDR3 protein: CSARAHSVTGNTIYF

V gene: TRBV28
clone size: medium-sized
J gene: TRBJ2-7
D gene: .
CDR3 DNA: TGTGCCAGCAGAACAGGGAAGTCATCCTACGAGCAGTACTTC
CDR3 protein: CASRTGKSSYEQYF

V gene: TRBV20-1
clone size: medium-sized
J gene: TRBJ2-2
D gene: TRBD2
CDR3 DNA: TGCAGTGCTAGGGACAGCGGGGGGGCAACCGGGGAGCTGTTTTTT
CDR3 protein: CSARDSGGATGELFF

V gene: TRBV7-2
clone size: .
J gene: TRBJ2-5
D gene: .
CDR3 DNA: TGTGCCAGCAGCTTAAACAGGGGGGGCGAGACCCAGTACTTC
CDR3 protein: CASSLNRGGETQYF

V gene: TRBV4-2
clone size: medium-sized
J gene: TRBJ2-5
D gene: .
CDR3 DNA: TGTGCCAGCAGCCAAGGGGAAACAAGGCAGGGGCAAGAGACCCAGTACTTC
CDR3 protein: CASSQGETRQGQETQYF

V gene: TRBV7-3
clone size: medium-sized
J gene: TRBJ2-2
D gene: .
CDR3 DNA: TGTGCCAGCAGCTTAGGCCAGAACACCGGGGAGCTGTTTTTT
CDR3 protein: CASSLGQNTGELFF

V gene: TRBV5-6
clone size: .
J gene: TRBJ2-5
D gene: .
CDR3 DNA: TGTGCCAGCAGCCCCCCGGACGGACGACAAGAGACCCAGTACTTC
CDR3 protein: CASSPPDGRQETQYF

V gene: TRBV18
clone size: medium-sized
J gene: TRBJ1-4
D gene: .
CDR3 DNA: TGTGCCAGCTCAAAGACATCAACTAATGAAAAACTGTTTTTT
CDR3 protein: CASSKTSTNEKLFF

V gene: TRBV5-1
clone size: medium-sized
J gene: TRBJ2-1
D gene: TRBD2
CDR3 DNA: TGCGCCAGCAGCTTGCTTCCGACTAGCGGCAGCAATGAGCAGTTCTTC
CDR3 protein: CASSLLPTSGSNEQFF

V gene: TRBV11-3
clone size: medium-sized
J gene: TRBJ2-7
D gene: .
CDR3 DNA: TGTGCCAGCGCCCTCACTGGGGGCTCCTTAAACGAGCAGTACTTC
CDR3 protein: CASALTGGSLNEQYF

V gene: TRBV29-1
clone size: medium-sized
J gene: TRBJ1-2
D gene: .
CDR3 DNA: TGCAGCGTCGAGCCTCCTCAATCCCTCTATGGCTACACCTTC
CDR3 protein: CSVEPPQSLYGYTF

V gene: TRBV6-6
clone size: few
J gene: TRBJ2-1
D gene: TRBD2
CDR3 DNA: TGTGCCAGCAGTTGGACTAGCGGGAGTCGGACTGAGCAGTTCTTC
CDR3 protein: CASSWTSGSRTEQFF

V gene: TRBV20-1
clone size: few
J gene: TRBJ1-1
D gene: .
CDR3 DNA: TGCAGTGCTCGACGGGCCCGAGAGGTGGCTGAAGCTTTCTTT
CDR3 protein: CSARRAREVAEAFF

V gene: TRBV24-1
clone size: medium-sized
J gene: TRBJ1-2
D gene: .
CDR3 DNA: TGTGCCACCAGTGACCCGATCTATGGCTACACCTTC
CDR3 protein: CATSDPIYGYTF

V gene: TRBV7-9
clone size: medium-sized
J gene: TRBJ2-1
D gene: TRBD2
CDR3 DNA: TGTGCCAGCAGCGAAGGACTAGCGGGCAATGAGCAGTTCTTC
CDR3 protein: CASSEGLAGNEQFF

V gene: TRBV19
clone size: few
J gene: TRBJ1-5
D gene: .
CDR3 DNA: TGTGCCAGTAGTCCCTCCGGGGGCCCCCGGCAGCCCCAGCATTTT
CDR3 protein: CASSPSGGPRQPQHF

V gene: TRBV28
clone size: medium-sized
J gene: TRBJ1-4
D gene: TRBD1
CDR3 DNA: TGTGCCAGCAGTTCCACAGGGGGCTATCGGGAAAAACTGTTTTTT
CDR3 protein: CASSSTGGYREKLFF

V gene: TRBV30
clone size: few
J gene: TRBJ1-6
D gene: TRBD1
CDR3 DNA: TGTGCCTGGACCGACAGGGGTACCTCACCCCTCCACTTT
CDR3 protein: CAWTDRGTSPLHF

V gene: TRBV20-1
clone size: medium-sized
J gene: TRBJ1-4
D gene: .
CDR3 DNA: TGCAGTGCTAGAATTCTGGACGAAAAACTGTTTTTT
CDR3 protein: CSARILDEKLFF

V gene: TRBV7-9
clone size: .
J gene: TRBJ2-7
D gene: TRBD1
CDR3 DNA: TGTGCCAGCAGCTCTAATACAGGGGACGAGCAGTACTTC
CDR3 protein: CASSSNTGDEQYF

V gene: TRBV28
clone size: medium-sized
J gene: TRBJ2-7
D gene: .
CDR3 DNA: TGTGCCAGCAGCCTAGACGGTACCTACGAGCAGTACTTC
CDR3 protein: CASSLDGTYEQYF

V gene: TRBV7-2
clone size: medium-sized
J gene: TRBJ1-5
D gene: .
CDR3 DNA: TGTGCCAGCAGCCCCGGGGCCGGGGATCAGCCCCAGCATTTT
CDR3 protein: CASSPGAGDQPQHF

V gene: TRBV30
clone size: .
J gene: TRBJ2-2
D gene: .
CDR3 DNA: TGTGCCTGGAGCCCCGGGATGTTGAACACCGGGGAGCTGTTTTTT
CDR3 protein: CAWSPGMLNTGELFF

V gene: TRBV7-2
clone size: medium-sized
J gene: TRBJ2-7
D gene: TRBD2
CDR3 DNA: TGTGCCAGCAGCTTAGTTATTAGCGGGGGGGCTGACGAGCAGTACTTC
CDR3 protein: CASSLVISGGADEQYF

V gene: TRBV3-1
clone size: many
J gene: TRBJ1-6
D gene: .
CDR3 DNA: TGTGCCAGCAGCTCCAGACCACTCCGGGGTTCACCCCTCCACTTT
CDR3 protein: CASSSRPLRGSPLHF